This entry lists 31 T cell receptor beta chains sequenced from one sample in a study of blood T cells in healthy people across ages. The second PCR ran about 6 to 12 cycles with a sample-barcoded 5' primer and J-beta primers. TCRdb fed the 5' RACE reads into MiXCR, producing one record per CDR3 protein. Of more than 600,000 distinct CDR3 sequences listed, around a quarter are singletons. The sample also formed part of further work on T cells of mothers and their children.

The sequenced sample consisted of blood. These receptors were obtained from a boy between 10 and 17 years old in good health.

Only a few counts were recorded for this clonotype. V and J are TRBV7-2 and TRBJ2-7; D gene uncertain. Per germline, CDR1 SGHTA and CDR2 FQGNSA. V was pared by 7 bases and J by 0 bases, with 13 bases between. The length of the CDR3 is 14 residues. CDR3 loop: CASTVRQSSYEQYF. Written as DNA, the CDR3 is TGTGCCAGCACCGTCCGGCAGAGCTCCTACGAGCAGTACTTC.

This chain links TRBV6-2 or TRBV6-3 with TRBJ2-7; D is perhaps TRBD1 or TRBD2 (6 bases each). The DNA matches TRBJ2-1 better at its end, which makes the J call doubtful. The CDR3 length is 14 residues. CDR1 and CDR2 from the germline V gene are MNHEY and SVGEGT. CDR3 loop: CASTDGGLYNEQFF. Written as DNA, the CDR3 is TGTGCCAGCACTGACGGGGGCCTGTACAATGAGCAGTTCTTC.

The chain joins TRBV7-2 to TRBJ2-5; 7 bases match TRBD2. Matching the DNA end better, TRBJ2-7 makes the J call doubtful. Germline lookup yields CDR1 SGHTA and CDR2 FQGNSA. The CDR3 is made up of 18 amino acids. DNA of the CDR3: TGTGCCAGCAGCTTAGTCCCAGCGGGGAGACTACGACTCGGCGAGCAGTACTTC. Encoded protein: CASSLVPAGRLRLGEQYF.

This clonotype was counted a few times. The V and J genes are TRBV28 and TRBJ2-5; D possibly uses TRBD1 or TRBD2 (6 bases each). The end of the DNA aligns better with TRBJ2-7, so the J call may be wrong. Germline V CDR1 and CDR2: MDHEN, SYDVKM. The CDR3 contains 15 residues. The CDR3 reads CASRPGAARLYEQYF. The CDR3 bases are TGTGCCAGCAGGCCGGGGGCGGCCAGGTTATACGAGCAGTACTTC.

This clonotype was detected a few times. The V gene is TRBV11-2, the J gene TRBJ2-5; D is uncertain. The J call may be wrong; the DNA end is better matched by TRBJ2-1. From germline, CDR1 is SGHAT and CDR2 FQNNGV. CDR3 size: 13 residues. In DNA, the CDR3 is TGTGCCAGCAGCTTAGACATTAATTTAGAGCAGTTCTTC. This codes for CASSLDINLEQFF.

CDR3 bases: TGTGCCATCAGTAACATGAACACTGAAGCTTTCTTT. The encoded protein is CAISNMNTEAFF. The chain is built from TRBV10-3 and TRBJ1-1; no firm D call. Germline loops: CDR1 ENHRY, CDR2 SYGVKD. The germline V and J ends were trimmed by 5 bases and 0 bases, with 4 bases remaining between them. The CDR3 covers 12 residues.

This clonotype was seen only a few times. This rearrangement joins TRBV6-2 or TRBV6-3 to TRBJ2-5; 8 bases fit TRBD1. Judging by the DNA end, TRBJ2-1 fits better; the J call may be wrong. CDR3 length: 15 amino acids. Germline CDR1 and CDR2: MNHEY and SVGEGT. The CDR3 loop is CASSLTGAIGNEQFF. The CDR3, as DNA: TGTGCCAGCAGTTTGACAGGGGCTATAGGGAATGAGCAGTTCTTC.

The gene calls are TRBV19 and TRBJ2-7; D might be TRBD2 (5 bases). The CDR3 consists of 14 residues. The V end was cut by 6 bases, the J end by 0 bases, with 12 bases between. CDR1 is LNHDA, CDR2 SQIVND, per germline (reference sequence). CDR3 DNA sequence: TGTGCCAGTAGGGCAGCGGCTGGCTCCTACGAGCAGTACTTC. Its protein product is CASRAAAGSYEQYF.

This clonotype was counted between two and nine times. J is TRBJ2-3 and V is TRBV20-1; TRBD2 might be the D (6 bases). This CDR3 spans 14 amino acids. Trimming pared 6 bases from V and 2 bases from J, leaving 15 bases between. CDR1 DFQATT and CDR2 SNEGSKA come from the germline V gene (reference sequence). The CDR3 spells CSASERAPTDTQYF. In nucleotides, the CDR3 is TGCAGTGCCTCTGAGCGGGCCCCCACAGATACGCAGTATTTT.

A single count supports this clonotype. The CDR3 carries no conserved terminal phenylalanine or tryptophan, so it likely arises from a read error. CDR3 region: CASSIQERNEQFL. Written as DNA, the CDR3 is TGTGCCAGCAGTATCCAGGAACGGAATGAGCAGTTCCTC. The chain links TRBV27 to TRBJ2-1; D unresolved. CDR1 MNHEY and CDR2 SMNVEV come from the germline V gene (reference sequence). Trimming took off 5 bases at V and 7 bases at J, with 12 bases between the two ends. The CDR3 spans 13 residues.

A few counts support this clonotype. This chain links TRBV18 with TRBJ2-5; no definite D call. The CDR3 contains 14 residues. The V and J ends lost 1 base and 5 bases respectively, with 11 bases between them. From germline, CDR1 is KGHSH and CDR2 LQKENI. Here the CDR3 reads CASSPLVPGETQYF. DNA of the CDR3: TGTGCCAGCTCACCACTGGTCCCCGGTGAGACCCAGTACTTC.

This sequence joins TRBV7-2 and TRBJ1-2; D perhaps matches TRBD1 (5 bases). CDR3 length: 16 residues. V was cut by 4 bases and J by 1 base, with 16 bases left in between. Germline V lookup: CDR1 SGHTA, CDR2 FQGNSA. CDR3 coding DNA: TGTGCCAGCAGCTGGGAAGCCGGGACCCTTAACTATGGCTACACCTTC. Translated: CASSWEAGTLNYGYTF.

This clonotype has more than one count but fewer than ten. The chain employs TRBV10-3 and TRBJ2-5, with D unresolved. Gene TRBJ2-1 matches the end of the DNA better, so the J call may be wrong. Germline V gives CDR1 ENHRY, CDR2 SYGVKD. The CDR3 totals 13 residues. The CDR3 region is CAIRGTPTNEQFF. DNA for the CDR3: TGTGCCATCAGGGGTACCCCCACCAATGAGCAGTTCTTC.

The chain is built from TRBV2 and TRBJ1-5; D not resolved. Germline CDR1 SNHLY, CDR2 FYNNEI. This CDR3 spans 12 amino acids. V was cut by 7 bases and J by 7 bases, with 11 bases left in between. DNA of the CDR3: TGTGCCAGCAACCTTGATCGCCAGCCCCAGCATTTT. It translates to CASNLDRQPQHF.

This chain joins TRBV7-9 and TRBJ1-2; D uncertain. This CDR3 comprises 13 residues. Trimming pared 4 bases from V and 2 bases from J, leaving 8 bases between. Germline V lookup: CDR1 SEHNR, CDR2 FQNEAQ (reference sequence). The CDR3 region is CASSYQENYGYTF. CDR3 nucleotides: TGTGCCAGCAGCTACCAGGAGAACTATGGCTACACCTTC.

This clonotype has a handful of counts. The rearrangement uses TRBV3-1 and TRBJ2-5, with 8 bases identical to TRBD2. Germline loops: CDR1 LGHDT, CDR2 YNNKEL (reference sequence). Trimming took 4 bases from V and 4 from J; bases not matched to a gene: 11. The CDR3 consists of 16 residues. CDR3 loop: CASSPPLGTRTETQYF. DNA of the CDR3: TGTGCCAGCAGCCCCCCCCTTGGGACTAGGACAGAGACCCAGTACTTC.

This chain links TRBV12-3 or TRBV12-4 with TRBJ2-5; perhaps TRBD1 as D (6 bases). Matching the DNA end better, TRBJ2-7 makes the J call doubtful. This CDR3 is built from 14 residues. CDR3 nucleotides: TGTGCCAGCAGTTTACAGGGGTCCCAATACGAGCAGTACTTC. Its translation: CASSLQGSQYEQYF.

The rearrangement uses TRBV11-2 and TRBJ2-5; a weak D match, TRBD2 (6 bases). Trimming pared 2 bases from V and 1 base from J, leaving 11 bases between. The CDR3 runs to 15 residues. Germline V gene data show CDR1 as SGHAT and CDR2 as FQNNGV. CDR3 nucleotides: TGTGCCAGCAGCTTATACGGGGGAGGCCAAGAGACCCAGTACTTC. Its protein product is CASSLYGGGQETQYF.

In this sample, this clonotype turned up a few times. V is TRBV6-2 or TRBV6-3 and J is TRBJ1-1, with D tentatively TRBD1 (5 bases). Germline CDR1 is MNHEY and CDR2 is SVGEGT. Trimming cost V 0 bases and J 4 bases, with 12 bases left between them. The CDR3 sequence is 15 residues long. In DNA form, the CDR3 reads TGTGCCAGCAGTTACTCGTGGGGGTCGTTCACTGAAGCTTTCTTT. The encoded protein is CASSYSWGSFTEAFF.

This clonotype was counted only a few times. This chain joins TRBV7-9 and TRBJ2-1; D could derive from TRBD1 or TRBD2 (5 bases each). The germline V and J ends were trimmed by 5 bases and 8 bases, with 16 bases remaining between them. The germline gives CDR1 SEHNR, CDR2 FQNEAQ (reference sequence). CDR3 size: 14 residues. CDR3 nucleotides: TGTGCCAGCAGCCAGGGCGAACAGAGGGATGAGCAGTTCTTC. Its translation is CASSQGEQRDEQFF.

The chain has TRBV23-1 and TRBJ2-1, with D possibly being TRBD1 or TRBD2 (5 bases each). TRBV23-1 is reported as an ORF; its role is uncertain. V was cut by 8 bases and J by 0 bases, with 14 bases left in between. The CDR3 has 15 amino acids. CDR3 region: CASGWDPNSYNEQFF. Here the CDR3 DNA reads TGCGCCAGCGGTTGGGACCCCAACTCCTACAATGAGCAGTTCTTC.

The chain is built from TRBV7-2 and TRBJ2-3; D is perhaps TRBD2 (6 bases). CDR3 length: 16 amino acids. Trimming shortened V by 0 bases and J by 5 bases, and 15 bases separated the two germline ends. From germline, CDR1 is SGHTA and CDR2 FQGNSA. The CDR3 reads CASSLALAGGKDTQYF. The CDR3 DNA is TGTGCCAGCAGCTTAGCCCTAGCCGGAGGGAAAGATACGCAGTATTTT.

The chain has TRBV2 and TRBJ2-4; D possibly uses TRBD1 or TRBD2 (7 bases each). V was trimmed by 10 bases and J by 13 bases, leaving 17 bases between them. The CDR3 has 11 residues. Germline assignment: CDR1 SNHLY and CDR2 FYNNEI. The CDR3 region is CATGDSGVQYF. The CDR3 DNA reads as TGTGCCACCGGGGACAGCGGGGTCCAGTACTTC.

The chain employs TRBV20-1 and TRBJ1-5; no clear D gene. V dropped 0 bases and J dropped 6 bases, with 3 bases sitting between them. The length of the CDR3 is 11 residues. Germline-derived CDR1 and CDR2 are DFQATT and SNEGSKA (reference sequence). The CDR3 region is CSARDGQPQHF. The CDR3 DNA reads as TGCAGTGCTAGAGACGGTCAGCCCCAGCATTTT.

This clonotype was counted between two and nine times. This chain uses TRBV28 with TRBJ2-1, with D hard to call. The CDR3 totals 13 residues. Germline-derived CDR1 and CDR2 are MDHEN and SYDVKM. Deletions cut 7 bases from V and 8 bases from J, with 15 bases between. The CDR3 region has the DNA TGTGCCAGCACCGGTGCTGGAATCTATGAGCAGTTCTTC. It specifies CASTGAGIYEQFF. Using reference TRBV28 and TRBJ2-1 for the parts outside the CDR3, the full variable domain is DVKVTQSSRYLVKRTGEKVFLECVQDMDHENMFWYRQDPGLGLRLIYFSYDVKMKEKGDIPEGYSVSREKKERFSLILESASTNQTSMYLCASTGAGIYEQFFGPGTRLTVL.

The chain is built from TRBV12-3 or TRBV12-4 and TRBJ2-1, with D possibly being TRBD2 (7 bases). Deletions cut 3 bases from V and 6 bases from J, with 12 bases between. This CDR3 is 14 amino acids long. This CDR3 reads CASSLGGHGNEQFF. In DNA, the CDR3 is TGTGCCAGCAGTTTGGGGGGGCACGGCAATGAGCAGTTCTTC.

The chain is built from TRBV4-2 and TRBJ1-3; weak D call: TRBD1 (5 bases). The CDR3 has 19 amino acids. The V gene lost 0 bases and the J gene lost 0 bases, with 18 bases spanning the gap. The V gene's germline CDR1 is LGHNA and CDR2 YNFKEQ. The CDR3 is CASSQDQVVRGRSGNTIYF. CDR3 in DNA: TGTGCCAGCAGCCAAGATCAGGTCGTACGGGGCCGCTCTGGAAACACCATATATTTT.

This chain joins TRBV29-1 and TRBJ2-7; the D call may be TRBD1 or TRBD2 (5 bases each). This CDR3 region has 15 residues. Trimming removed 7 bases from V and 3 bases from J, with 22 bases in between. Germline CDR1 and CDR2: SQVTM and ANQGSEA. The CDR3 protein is CSASPLGRENYEQYF. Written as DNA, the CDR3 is TGCAGCGCCAGCCCTCTGGGACGAGAAAACTACGAGCAGTACTTC.

In DNA, the CDR3 is TGTGCCAGCAGTTTAAGTAGCGGGAGTGTCGGGGAGCAGTTCTTC. It translates to CASSLSSGSVGEQFF. The rearrangement uses TRBV12-3 or TRBV12-4 and TRBJ2-1; 9 bases are shared with TRBD2. V shed 2 bases, J shed 10 bases, and the junction held 9 bases outside the gene matches. The length of the CDR3 is 15 residues.

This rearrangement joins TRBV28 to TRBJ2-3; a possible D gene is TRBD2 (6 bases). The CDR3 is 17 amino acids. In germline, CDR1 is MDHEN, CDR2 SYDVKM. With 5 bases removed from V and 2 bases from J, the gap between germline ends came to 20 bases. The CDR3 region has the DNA TGTGCCAGCAGTGGGACTTCCCTTTATCAGTACACAGATACGCAGTATTTT. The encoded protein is CASSGTSLYQYTDTQYF.

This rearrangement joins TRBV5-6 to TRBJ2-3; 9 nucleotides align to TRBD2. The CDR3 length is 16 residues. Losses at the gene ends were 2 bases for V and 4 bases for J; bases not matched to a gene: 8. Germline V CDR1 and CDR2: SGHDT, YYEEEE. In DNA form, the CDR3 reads TGTGCCAGCAGCTTACATCCGGGACTAGCTCCAGATACGCAGTATTTT. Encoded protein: CASSLHPGLAPDTQYF.